What follows is one T cell receptor beta chain and its context. No antigen is known for it. Libraries were prepared by immunoSEQ multiplex PCR; TCRdb keeps only in-frame clonotypes and omits some of them. The repertoire holds about 74,000 clones, with about 95% as singletons. CDR1 is GTSNPN and CDR2 is SVGIG in the germline V gene (reference sequence). The CDR3 is 15 residues long. V lost 4 bases to trimming and J lost 8 bases, with 21 bases between them. The data belong to a study of cytomegalovirus exposure and HLA in healthy donors. Study-level points and caveats: Under in vitro conditions, a few CMV-associated chains were confirmed as specific for CMV antigens.

Sample: PBMCs. The clonotype comes from a woman under 30 in good health and CMV-seropositive. The chain uses TRBV30 and TRBJ2-1, with D possibly TRBD1 on 5 matching bases. CDR3 amino acids: CAWNIRGRVADEQFF. The CDR3, as DNA: TGTGCCTGGAATATAAGGGGTCGCGTCGCGGATGAGCAGTTCTTC. The full variable domain, its missing parts supplied by reference TRBV30 and TRBJ2-1, is SQTIHQWPATLVQPVGSPLSLECTVEGTSNPNLYWYRQAAGRGLQLLFYSVGIGQISSEVPQNLSASRPQDRQFILSSKKLLLSDSGFYLCAWNIRGRVADEQFFGPGTRLTVL.